The 31 T cell receptor beta chains listed next were all sequenced from one sample in a study of identical twins. TCRdb reprocessed the 5' RACE reads with MiXCR, giving one entry per CDR3 protein. The table lists some 500,000 distinct CDR3 sequences, just under 10% of them singletons, with under 3.5% in the top ten. The sample also formed part of further work on yellow fever vaccine responses in identical twins.

Input material: PBMCs. These TCRs come from a woman between 18 and 30 years old in good health.

This clonotype has only a few counts. The chain combines TRBV28 with TRBJ2-1; no reliable D call. Germline V gene lookup returns CDR1 MDHEN and CDR2 SYDVKM. The V gene lost 3 bases and the J gene lost 6 bases, with 12 bases spanning the gap. The CDR3 has 14 amino acids. The CDR3, as DNA: TGTGCCAGCAGTTTCGCGATCCCGTCCAATGAGCAGTTCTTC. Residues: CASSFAIPSNEQFF.

This clonotype has a count of ten or more. The chain employs TRBV7-9 and TRBJ1-1, with 7 bases identical to TRBD1. The V gene's germline CDR1 is SEHNR and CDR2 FQNEAQ (reference sequence). Germline trimming cut 5 bases from V and 0 bases from J; bases unmatched to any gene: 6. This CDR3 is built from 15 residues. The CDR3 region is CASSIEGALNTEAFF. The CDR3 coding sequence is TGTGCCAGCAGCATTGAGGGGGCTTTGAACACTGAAGCTTTCTTT. Full variable domain (outside the CDR3, taken from reference TRBV7-9 and TRBJ1-1): DTGVSQNPRHKITKRGQNVTFRCDPISEHNRLYWYRQTLGQGPEFLTYFQNEAQLEKSRLLSDRFSAERPKGSFSTLEIQRTEQGDSAMYLCASSIEGALNTEAFFGQGTRLTVV.

The V call is TRBV25-1, the J call TRBJ2-7, with a possible D match to TRBD1 (6 bases). Germline loops: CDR1 MGHDK, CDR2 SYGVNS. V lost 6 bases and J lost 5, with 8 bases in between. CDR3 length equals 11 residues. CDR3: CASRRTDEQYF. The DNA of the CDR3 is TGTGCCAGCAGGCGGACAGACGAGCAGTACTTC.

This clonotype was detected a few times. The chain couples TRBV29-1 to TRBJ1-6; D unclear. Per germline, CDR1 SQVTM and CDR2 ANQGSEA. Trimming removed 5 bases at V and 9 bases at J, with 14 bases between. The CDR3 has 13 amino acids. CDR3 region: CSVRGSGISPLHF. CDR3 nucleotide sequence: TGCAGCGTTCGAGGGTCGGGTATTTCACCCCTCCACTTT.

This clonotype has only a few counts. The chain joins TRBV6-2 or TRBV6-3 to TRBJ1-2, with D uncertain. CDR1 is MNHEY and CDR2 is SVGEGT in the germline V gene. There are 12 residues in the CDR3. The germline V and J ends were trimmed by 5 bases and 4 bases, with 8 bases remaining between them. The DNA of the CDR3 is TGTGCCAGCAGTATCGGACTCTATGGCTACACCTTC. It codes for CASSIGLYGYTF.

Many counts were recorded for this clonotype. V gene TRBV7-9 combines with J gene TRBJ2-1; TRBD2 agrees at 8 bases. V lost 5 bases, J lost 4 bases, and 7 bases stayed unmatched. The CDR3 is 15 residues long. Germline CDR1 reads SEHNR; CDR2 reads FQNEAQ (reference sequence). CDR3 protein: CASSKGLGQYNEQFF. The CDR3 DNA sequence: TGTGCCAGCAGCAAGGGACTAGGGCAATACAATGAGCAGTTCTTC.

This clonotype was detected many times. The chain links TRBV29-1 to TRBJ2-5; 7 nucleotides align to TRBD1. CDR3 length: 15 amino acids. Per germline, CDR1 SQVTM and CDR2 ANQGSEA. With 7 bases clipped from V and 5 bases from J, the junction kept 16 bases outside the gene matches. The CDR3 DNA is TGCAGCGCCCAGGGGGTTCAGACCCCGTTGGAGACCCAGTACTTC. Translating gives CSAQGVQTPLETQYF.

This chain uses TRBV5-6 with TRBJ2-1; the D is unclear. The V end was cut by 1 base, the J end by 0 bases, with 20 bases between. This CDR3 spans 19 amino acids. Germline loops: CDR1 SGHDT, CDR2 YYEEEE. Written as DNA, the CDR3 is TGTGCCAGCAGCTTGTTCGGTCAGTCGGGCTTGAGCTCCTACAATGAGCAGTTCTTC. Residues: CASSLFGQSGLSSYNEQFF.

This clonotype was observed a few times. The chain has TRBV29-1 and TRBJ2-1; possible D gene TRBD1, 6 bases. The germline V gene encodes CDR1 SQVTM and CDR2 ANQGSEA. The CDR3 spans 15 residues. V was pared by 3 bases and J by 7 bases, with 19 bases between. This CDR3 reads CSVENGGRGRNEQFF. CDR3 sequence (DNA): TGCAGCGTTGAGAATGGGGGCAGGGGAAGGAATGAGCAGTTCTTC.

This clonotype showed up many times. This rearrangement joins TRBV5-1 to TRBJ2-1, with 12 bases fitting TRBD2. The junction had 3 bases not matched to a gene; V was cut back by 4 bases and J by 4 bases. The CDR3 is 15 residues long. Germline V gene sequence: CDR1 SGHRS, CDR2 YFSETQ. CDR3 sequence (DNA): TGCGCCAGCAGCGCCGGACTAGCGGGGTACAATGAGCAGTTCTTC. Encoded protein: CASSAGLAGYNEQFF. Drawing the rest from reference TRBV5-1 and TRBJ2-1, the complete variable domain is KAGVTQTPRYLIKTRGQQVTLSCSPISGHRSVSWYQQTPGQGLQFLFEYFSETQRNKGNFPGRFSGRQFSNSRSEMNVSTLELGDSALYLCASSAGLAGYNEQFFGPGTRLTVL.

The sample holds many counts of this clonotype. The genes are TRBV10-3 and TRBJ2-3; 9 nucleotides align to TRBD2. The CDR3 contains 15 residues. Germline V gene data show CDR1 as ENHRY and CDR2 as SYGVKD. V lost 4 bases, J lost 2 bases, and 4 bases stayed unmatched. In nucleotides, the CDR3 is TGTGCCATCAGTGCACTAGCGGGTCCCACAGATACGCAGTATTTT. Its translation: CAISALAGPTDTQYF.

This clonotype showed up just a few times. This chain uses TRBV11-1 with TRBJ2-2; D is possibly TRBD2 (5 bases). Germline V gives CDR1 SGHAT, CDR2 FQDESV (reference sequence). Trimming took off 4 bases at V and 6 bases at J, with 24 bases between the two ends. There are 18 residues in the CDR3. This CDR3 reads CASSSRVGGPQNPGELFF. Here the CDR3 DNA reads TGTGCCAGCAGCTCGCGGGTAGGAGGTCCACAAAACCCCGGGGAGCTGTTTTTT.

This clonotype was counted at least ten times. V usage is TRBV4-1 and J usage is TRBJ2-3, with 7 bases matching TRBD2. CDR3 size: 16 residues. CDR1 MGHRA and CDR2 YSYEKL come from the germline V gene. The junction had 12 bases not matched to a gene; V was cut back by 3 bases and J by 6 bases. The CDR3 sequence is CASSQLLAREGDTQYF. DNA for the CDR3: TGCGCCAGCAGCCAGCTACTAGCGAGGGAAGGGGATACGCAGTATTTT.

The chain combines TRBV12-3 or TRBV12-4 with TRBJ2-7; D remains ambiguous. V lost 2 bases to trimming and J lost 3 bases, with 8 bases between them. This CDR3 comprises 13 residues. CDR3 in DNA: TGTGCCAGCAGTTTAAATGGATACTACGAGCAGTACTTC. It specifies CASSLNGYYEQYF.

This clonotype was recorded many times. The chain has TRBV10-3 and TRBJ1-2, with 8 bases lining up with TRBD1. This CDR3 contains 13 residues. With V trimmed by 7 bases and J by 6 bases, 7 bases remained unmatched. From germline, CDR1 is ENHRY and CDR2 SYGVKD. CDR3 region: CAIIGQGGDGYTF. The CDR3, as DNA: TGTGCCATCATCGGACAGGGAGGAGATGGCTACACCTTC.

The sample holds many counts of this clonotype. J is TRBJ2-7 and V is TRBV3-1; TRBD1 agrees at 7 bases. This CDR3 region has 16 residues. Germline CDR1 reads LGHDT; CDR2 reads YNNKEL (reference sequence). V shed 3 bases, J shed 3 bases, and the junction held 11 bases outside the gene matches. The CDR3 protein is CASSQETGDPDYEQYF. CDR3 bases: TGTGCCAGCAGCCAGGAAACAGGGGACCCCGACTACGAGCAGTACTTC.

This clonotype was seen many times. The V call is TRBV5-1, the J call TRBJ2-1; the match to TRBD1 covers 8 bases. With V trimmed by 0 bases and J by 9 bases, 5 bases remained unmatched. CDR3 size: 14 residues. Germline assignment: CDR1 SGHRS and CDR2 YFSETQ. This chain's CDR3 is CASSLAGGTGEQFF. The CDR3 bases are TGCGCCAGCAGCTTGGCAGGGGGCACGGGTGAGCAGTTCTTC.

Many counts were recorded for this clonotype. The V call is TRBV28, the J call TRBJ2-3; D not certain. The CDR3 has 14 amino acids. The V end was cut by 8 bases, the J end by 0 bases, with 12 bases between. Germline lookup yields CDR1 MDHEN and CDR2 SYDVKM. CDR3 DNA: TGTGCCAGCTGCTATGGGTCTAGCACAGATACGCAGTATTTT. It yields the protein CASCYGSSTDTQYF. The full variable domain, rest sourced from reference TRBV28 and TRBJ2-3, is DVKVTQSSRYLVKRTGEKVFLECVQDMDHENMFWYRQDPGLGLRLIYFSYDVKMKEKGDIPEGYSVSREKKERFSLILESASTNQTSMYLCASCYGSSTDTQYFGPGTRLTVL.

This clonotype has a handful of counts. This chain links TRBV11-2 with TRBJ2-1, with TRBD2 matching over 9 bases. V lost 2 bases, J lost 4 bases, and 12 bases stayed unmatched. This CDR3 is 18 amino acids long. Germline V gives CDR1 SGHAT, CDR2 FQNNGV. This CDR3 is CASSLTPLAGVRYNEQFF. CDR3 bases: TGTGCCAGCAGCTTAACCCCATTAGCGGGAGTTCGATACAATGAGCAGTTCTTC.

The chain employs TRBV6-4 and TRBJ1-2; 7 positions match TRBD1. Germline assignment: CDR1 MRHNA and CDR2 SNTAGT. This CDR3 region has 13 residues. Trimming cost V 5 bases and J 2 bases; bases outside gene matches: 2. Here the CDR3 DNA reads TGTGCCAGCAGTAAGGACAGGAACTATGGCTACACCTTC. Translation gives CASSKDRNYGYTF.

This clonotype was seen at least ten times. The chain is built from TRBV5-6 and TRBJ2-1, with D maybe TRBD2 (5 bases). V lost 1 base and J 0 bases, leaving 8 bases between the germline ends. The CDR3 extends over 15 amino acids. Germline V lookup: CDR1 SGHDT, CDR2 YYEEEE. The CDR3 nucleotides read TGTGCCAGCAGCTTGAGGGAGAGCTCCTACAATGAGCAGTTCTTC. It is translated as CASSLRESSYNEQFF. Supplemented by reference TRBV5-6 and TRBJ2-1, the full variable domain reads DAGVTQSPTHLIKTRGQQVTLRCSPKSGHDTVSWYQQALGQGPQFIFQYYEEEERQRGNFPDRFSGHQFPNYSSELNVNALLLGDSALYLCASSLRESSYNEQFFGPGTRLTVL.

The rearrangement joins TRBV15 to TRBJ2-3, with a weak D call TRBD1 (6 bases). The CDR3 has 16 residues. V lost 7 bases and J lost 0, with 17 bases in between. Germline values: CDR1 LNHNV, CDR2 YYDKDF (reference sequence). The CDR3 nucleotides read TGTGCCACCACCAAGGGGGTCTCCGCTAGCACAGATACGCAGTATTTT. As protein: CATTKGVSASTDTQYF. Complete variable domain (other parts from reference TRBV15 and TRBJ2-3): DAMVIQNPRYQVTQFGKPVTLSCSQTLNHNVMYWYQQKSSQAPKLLFHYYDKDFNNEADTPDNFQSRRPNTSFCFLDIRSPGLGDTAMYLCATTKGVSASTDTQYFGPGTRLTVL.

As DNA, the CDR3 is TGCGCCAGCAGCTCGCGACTGAGCTCCTACGAGCAGTACTTC. Encoded protein: CASSSRLSSYEQYF. This chain connects TRBV5-1 to TRBJ2-7; D gene unclear. With 3 bases removed from V and 0 bases from J, the gap between germline ends came to 10 bases. CDR1 is SGHRS, CDR2 YFSETQ, per germline. This CDR3 comprises 14 residues.

The chain links TRBV5-6 to TRBJ1-1, with D perhaps matching TRBD1 (5 bases). Trimming took off 3 bases at V and 1 base at J, with 13 bases between the two ends. The CDR3 totals 15 residues. CDR1 is SGHDT, CDR2 YYEEEE, per germline. The CDR3 region has the DNA TGTGCCAGCAGCTGGGGGACGGCGGGGAACACTGAAGCTTTCTTT. Its translation is CASSWGTAGNTEAFF. The complete variable domain, with remaining parts taken from reference TRBV5-6 and TRBJ1-1, reads DAGVTQSPTHLIKTRGQQVTLRCSPKSGHDTVSWYQQALGQGPQFIFQYYEEEERQRGNFPDRFSGHQFPNYSSELNVNALLLGDSALYLCASSWGTAGNTEAFFGQGTRLTVV.

For this clonotype: A read error may be the cause here, since a much bigger clone is one base away. In this CDR3 the conserved last residue, phenylalanine or tryptophan, is missing, so a read error is likely. V usage is TRBV4-3 and J usage is TRBJ1-6, with 7 bases that match TRBD1. Germline CDR1 reads LGHNA; CDR2 reads YSLEER. The ends lost 0 bases at V and 10 bases at J; junction bases unmatched: 9. This CDR3 is built from 16 residues. Here the CDR3 reads CASSQELGQANSPLHC. The CDR3 bases are TGCGCCAGCAGCCAAGAACTCGGACAGGCTAACTCACCCCTCCACTGT.

This clonotype was recorded at least ten times. This chain uses TRBV12-3 or TRBV12-4 with TRBJ1-2; 7 bases match TRBD1. There are 14 residues in the CDR3. V dropped 5 bases and J dropped 0; count of bases not matched to a gene: 3. The CDR3 loop reads CASSPGTANYGYTF. The CDR3 DNA is TGTGCCAGCAGTCCCGGGACAGCTAACTATGGCTACACCTTC.

The chain recombines TRBV10-3 with TRBJ2-7; TRBD1 agrees at 9 bases. This CDR3 has 15 residues. V dropped 0 bases and J dropped 5; count of bases not matched to a gene: 5. Per the germline V gene, CDR1 is ENHRY and CDR2 is SYGVKD. The CDR3 region has the DNA TGTGCCATCAGTGAGTCGGGGACAGGGTTCGACGAGCAGTACTTC. This codes for CAISESGTGFDEQYF.

This clonotype was observed at least ten times. V and J are TRBV20-1 and TRBJ2-7, with D hard to call. The V gene lost 2 bases and the J gene lost 3 bases, with 20 bases spanning the gap. The CDR3 extends over 16 amino acids. Germline CDR1 DFQATT, CDR2 SNEGSKA (reference sequence). As DNA, the CDR3 is TGCAGTGCTAGATCTGCCATTGGTGATGCCTTCTACGAGCAGTACTTC. Residues: CSARSAIGDAFYEQYF.

The V call is TRBV7-2, the J call TRBJ2-7; 8 bases align to TRBD2. With V trimmed by 1 base and J by 1 base, 9 bases remained unmatched. CDR3 length equals 17 residues. CDR1 and CDR2 (germline): SGHTA, FQGNSA. This CDR3 reads CASSLVGGTSGSYEQYF. The CDR3 DNA reads as TGTGCCAGCAGCTTAGTGGGGGGCACTAGCGGTTCCTACGAGCAGTACTTC.

This clonotype has more than one count but fewer than ten. V gene TRBV5-1 combines with J gene TRBJ2-3; a possible D gene is TRBD2 (6 bases). Trimming stripped 8 bases from V and 3 bases from J, with 19 bases between. This CDR3 has 15 residues. CDR1 SGHRS and CDR2 YFSETQ come from the germline V gene. The CDR3 is CASTPGLILTDTQYF. In nucleotides, the CDR3 is TGCGCCAGTACACCGGGACTCATATTAACAGATACGCAGTATTTT.

At least ten counts were recorded for this clonotype. The V and J genes are TRBV7-9 and TRBJ2-1; 11 bases are shared with TRBD2. The V gene end was trimmed by 0 bases and the J gene end by 9 bases; junction bases not matched to a gene: 10. The germline V gene has CDR1 SEHNR and CDR2 FQNEAQ (reference sequence). The CDR3 extends over 17 amino acids. The CDR3 reads CASSLADASGRSFEQFF. The CDR3 region has the DNA TGTGCCAGCAGCTTAGCCGACGCTAGCGGGAGGAGTTTTGAGCAGTTCTTC.